These T cell receptor beta chains were read from a single sample in a study of blood T cell repertoires in COVID-19. Assay: immunoSEQ multiplex PCR; the TCRdb copy retains only in-frame clones and omits some. This table has about 260,000 clones, about 90% appearing once. The sequencing input was PBMCs or T cells enriched from blood (not recorded which). The receptors shown here come from a woman in her 30s with acute COVID-19. The CDR3 runs from the conserved cysteine through the conserved F or W. D genes are given only for firm matches. Only some rows state a clone size, as once, few, many or a class for expanded clones.

>TRBJ2-3|TRBV7-9|-|TRBD2|17
TGTGCCAGCAGCCCATCCGGACTAGCGGGAGTTACAGATACGCAGTATTTT
CASSPSGLAGVTDTQYF
>TRBJ2-7|TRBV28|-|-|15
TGTGCCAGCAGTTTAGGTCTATCGTACTCCTACGAGCAGTACTTC
CASSLGLSYSYEQYF
>TRBJ2-1|TRBV7-6|-|TRBD2|16
TGTGCCAGCAGCTACCCCCCTAGCGGGAGTTACAATGAGCAGTTCTTC
CASSYPPSGSYNEQFF
>TRBJ2-7|TRBV28|-|-|15
TGTACCAGCAGTTTAGGGCTCCGAGGGTCCTACGAGCAGTACTTC
CTSSLGLRGSYEQYF
>TRBJ2-1|TRBV5-1|-|-|15
TGCGCCAGCAGCTTGGCGGTCAGGACCTACAATGAGCAGTTCTTC
CASSLAVRTYNEQFF
>TRBJ2-7|TRBV18|-|-|19
TGTGCCAGCTCAGGGGTGGCGGTTCTTGTGCGACAGGACCCCATTCAGCAGTACTTC
CASSGVAVLVRQDPIQQYF
>TRBJ2-7|TRBV9|-|-|14
TGTGCCAGCAGCGCGACGACAGTCTCCTACGAGCAGTACTTC
CASSATTVSYEQYF
>TRBJ2-3|TRBV24-1|-|TRBD2|16
TGTGCCACCAGTGATTTCCTAGCGGGAAACACAGATACGCAGTATTTT
CATSDFLAGNTDTQYF
>TRBJ2-2|TRBV7-9|-|-|17
TGTGCCAGCAGCTTCCAGACAGTAAGGGTTAACACCGGGGAGCTGTTTTTT
CASSFQTVRVNTGELFF
>TRBJ2-3|TRBV10-1|-|TRBD1|14
TGCGCCAGCAGTGATAACAGGGGGCGAGGTACGCAGTATTTT
CASSDNRGRGTQYF
>TRBJ2-7|TRBV5-6|-|TRBD2|14
TGTGCCAGCAGCTTCGGGACTAGCGGGAGCGAGCAGTACTTC
CASSFGTSGSEQYF
>TRBJ1-1|TRBV19|once|-|13
TGTGCCAGTAGTTGGCGGAGCCGCACTGAAGCTTTCTTT
CASSWRSRTEAFF
>TRBJ2-7|TRBV5-8|-|-|14
TGTGCCAGCAGCTTGGTGCGGGAATGGGACGAGCAGTACTTC
CASSLVREWDEQYF
>TRBJ1-3|TRBV6-5|-|TRBD1|15
TGTGCCAGCAGTTCCCGGGACAGCTCTGGAAACACCATATATTTT
CASSSRDSSGNTIYF
>TRBJ1-3|TRBV7-9|-|TRBD1|13
TGTGCCACAGGGGACAGGACTGGAAACACCATATATTTT
CATGDRTGNTIYF
>TRBJ2-7|TRBV20-1|once|-|11
TGCAGTGTTTTGGGGACTGCAACGCAGTACTTC
CSVLGTATQYF
>TRBJ2-3|TRBV5-4|-|-|15
TGTGCCAGCAGCTTGGGGCGGGATCACACAGATACGCAGTATTTT
CASSLGRDHTDTQYF
>TRBJ1-2|TRBV7-9|-|-|12
TGTGCCAGCAGCCTTCGGGACTCTGGCTACACCTTC
CASSLRDSGYTF
>TRBJ1-4|TRBV5-4|-|-|15
TGTGCCAGCAGCCACCAGGGGCTCGATAATGAAAAACTGTTTTTT
CASSHQGLDNEKLFF
>TRBJ2-2|TRBV2|-|-|13
TGTGCCAGCAAAGTAGCGCCCACCGGGGAGCTGTTTTTT
CASKVAPTGELFF
>TRBJ1-1|TRBV15|-|-|14
TGTGCCACCAGCATTCAGGGCCTGAACACTGAAGCTTTCTTT
CATSIQGLNTEAFF
>TRBJ2-1|TRBV21-1|-|-|16
TGTGCCAGCAGCCTAACAACGGGGAGGACCTACAATGAGCAGTTCTTC
CASSLTTGRTYNEQFF
>TRBJ2-7|TRBV29-1|-|-|15
TGCAGCGTTGAAGCCCAGGGCCAAATCACCTACGAGCAGTACTTC
CSVEAQGQITYEQYF
>TRBJ1-2|TRBV2|-|-|15
TGTGCCAGCAGTGAAGCTCTCGGTTTTAACTATGGCTACACCTTC
CASSEALGFNYGYTF
>TRBJ2-7|TRBV5-4|-|TRBD2|17
TGTGCCAGCAGCAAGGGACTAGCGGGAGGACCTGAGTACGAGCAGTACTTC
CASSKGLAGGPEYEQYF
>TRBJ2-3|TRBV4-2|-|-|17
TGTGCCAGCAGCCAAGAGGTCCGCGGGGAAAAGACGAGGACGCAGTATTTT
CASSQEVRGEKTRTQYF
>TRBJ2-3|TRBV9|-|TRBD2|17
TGTGCCAGCAGCGTAGGGGTTGCGGGGGGCGATTCTGATACGCAGTATTTT
CASSVGVAGGDSDTQYF
>TRBJ2-1|TRBV11-2|-|TRBD2|17
TGTGCCAGCAGCGCACATAGCGGGAGGGCCGGTCGCAATGAGCAGTTCTTC
CASSAHSGRAGRNEQFF
>TRBJ2-1|TRBV13|-|-|14
TGTGCCAGCAGCTTAGAGCGGACCTACAATGAGCAGTTCTTC
CASSLERTYNEQFF
>TRBJ2-2|TRBV27|-|TRBD2|20
TGTGCCAGCAGTCCCAAGGGACTAGCGGGAGGTAACGGAAACACCGGGGAGCTGTTTTTT
CASSPKGLAGGNGNTGELFF
>TRBJ1-1|TRBV5-4|-|-|17
TGTGCCAGCAGCCAGGAAACAGGTTCCAGCCCGAGTACTGAAGCTTTCTTT
CASSQETGSSPSTEAFF
>TRBJ2-3|TRBV20-1|once|TRBD2|19
TGCAGTGCTAGTGGAGTCTTCCCCGGCGATAGCGGGAGGGCAGATACGCAGTATTTT
CSASGVFPGDSGRADTQYF
>TRBJ2-7|TRBV28|-|TRBD2|16
TGTGCCAGCAGTTTATCGGCCCTAGCGGGAAGTTACGAGCAGTACTTC
CASSLSALAGSYEQYF
>TRBJ2-1|TRBV19|-|-|15
TGTGCCAGTAGTAATGCGGGTACTTTTTTGGGTGAGCAGTTCTTC
CASSNAGTFLGEQFF
>TRBJ2-1|TRBV29-1|-|-|15
TGCAGCGTTGAATCAGCGCGCGGCACCTACAATGAGCAGTTCTTC
CSVESARGTYNEQFF
>TRBJ2-1|TRBV19|-|-|17
TGTGCCAGTACCCCGGACTCGAGTTTTCAAATTCCCAATGAGCAGTTCTTC
CASTPDSSFQIPNEQFF
>TRBJ2-7|TRBV27|-|-|15
TGTGCCAGCAGTTTGGGTCAGGGAGGTACCTACGAGCAGTACTTC
CASSLGQGGTYEQYF
>TRBJ2-1|TRBV6-6|-|-|13
TGTGCCAGCAGTTACGCCTCGGGGAACCGTGAGTTCTTC
CASSYASGNREFF
>TRBJ1-3|TRBV30|-|TRBD1|16
TGTGCCTGGAGAAAAGACGGACAGGGGGATAGAAACACCATATATTTT
CAWRKDGQGDRNTIYF
>TRBJ1-1|TRBV7-2|-|TRBD1|12
TGTGCCAGCAGCTGGGACAGGGGGCAGGCTTTCTTT
CASSWDRGQAFF
>TRBJ1-4|TRBV27|-|TRBD1|14
TGTGCCAGCAGCCGAGGACAGGGAGGGGAAAAACTGTTTTTT
CASSRGQGGEKLFF
>TRBJ1-1|TRBV28|-|-|9
TGTGCCAGCAGTTGGCCCAAGTCCTTT
CASSWPKSF
>TRBJ1-5|TRBV6-6|-|TRBD1|17
TGTGCCAGCAGTCCCTCTGGGGCAGGGGGCGGCAATCAGCCCCAGCATTTT
CASSPSGAGGGNQPQHF
>TRBJ1-3|TRBV13|-|-|15
TGTGCCAGCAGCTTAGGCGGGGTTTCTGGAAACACCATATATTTT
CASSLGGVSGNTIYF
>TRBJ1-3|TRBV7-2|-|-|16
TGTGCCAGCAGCTTAGCGGTCGGGTTCTCTGGAAACACCATATATTTT
CASSLAVGFSGNTIYF
>TRBJ2-3|TRBV7-9|-|-|13
TGTGCCAGCAGCAAAGCCCAAACAGATACGCAGTATTTT
CASSKAQTDTQYF
>TRBJ2-2|TRBV5-1|once|TRBD1|15
TGCGCCAGCAGCTTGGGACAGGGTATCACCGGGGAGCTGTTTTTT
CASSLGQGITGELFF
>TRBJ1-4|TRBV6-6|-|-|14
TGTGCCAGCAGTTTTAGGATCCGGGAGGAAAAACTGTTTTTT
CASSFRIREEKLFF
>TRBJ2-1|TRBV4-1|-|-|12
TGCGCCAGCAGCGCAGCGAACAATGAGCAGTTCTTC
CASSAANNEQFF
>TRBJ2-5|TRBV7-9|-|TRBD1|14
TGTGCCAGCAGCCTAAGGTCAGGGGGAGAGACCCAGTACTTC
CASSLRSGGETQYF
>TRBJ2-2|TRBV19|-|-|16
TGTGCCAGTATTAGAGGTGGGCTAGCATGGACCGGGGAGCTGTTTTTT
CASIRGGLAWTGELFF
>TRBJ2-7|TRBV28|-|-|14
TGTGCCAGCAGTATCACAGGGTTTGCCTACGAGCAGTACTTC
CASSITGFAYEQYF
>TRBJ1-6|TRBV11-2|-|TRBD1|15
TGTGCCAGCAGCTTAGCAGGGGGCGCGGGTTCACCCCTCCACTTT
CASSLAGGAGSPLHF
>TRBJ2-1|TRBV5-1|-|TRBD2|16
TGCGCCAGCAGCACCGCTAGCGGCTCGACGGGGGATGAGCAGTTCTTC
CASSTASGSTGDEQFF
>TRBJ2-7|TRBV4-1|-|TRBD1|15
TGCGCCAGCAGCCAAAAGGGACAGGGGGTCTACGAGCAGTACTTC
CASSQKGQGVYEQYF
>TRBJ2-1|TRBV7-8|-|TRBD2|16
TGTGCCAGCAGCGGGGGGACTAGCGGGATATCGGGTGAGCAGTTCTTC
CASSGGTSGISGEQFF
>TRBJ2-7|TRBV19|once|TRBD2|15
TGTGCCAGTAGTCTACGAGCGGGAGGGCCCTACGAGCAGTACTTC
CASSLRAGGPYEQYF
>TRBJ2-3|TRBV4-2|-|-|15
TGTGCCAGCAGCCAAGACTTAGCGGGCACAGATACGCAGTATTTT
CASSQDLAGTDTQYF
>TRBJ2-5|TRBV4-2|-|-|13
TGTGCCAGCAGCCAGCTTTCGGAAGAGACCCAGTACTTC
CASSQLSEETQYF
>TRBJ1-6|TRBV28|-|-|15
TGTGCCAGCAGTCGTGACAGTGATTATAATTCACCCCTCCACTTT
CASSRDSDYNSPLHF